This T cell receptor beta chain appears in the sequencing data of a study of tumour-infiltrating T cells in Burkitt lymphoma. Study overall: Repertoire clonality predicted overall and progression-free survival.

This CDR3 comprises 17 residues. Unmatched junction bases numbered 4, after V lost 4 bases and J lost 0 bases. Germline V lookup: CDR1 MNHNS, CDR2 SASEGT. Method: immunoSEQ multiplex PCR; TCRdb's copy keeps in-frame clones and lacks some. The repertoire has around 5,000 clones, 24% of them found once; the top ten carry roughly 28%. This TCR derives from a human donor with diffuse large B-cell lymphoma. The sequenced sample consisted of tumor tissue. J is TRBJ2-4 and V is TRBV6-1, with 12 bases aligning to TRBD2. Written as DNA, the CDR3 is TGTGCCAGCAGTGTGACTAGCGGGGGTTTAGCCAAAAACATTCAGTACTTC. This translates into CASSVTSGGLAKNIQYF.